This TCR beta chain was captured in a study of cytomegalovirus exposure and HLA in healthy donors. The CDR3 contains 16 residues. V was clipped by 2 bases and J by 8 bases, with 19 bases between them. CDR1 and CDR2 (germline): SGHVS, FNYEAQ. PCR employed 60 Vbeta and 13 Jbeta primers. Here immunoSEQ multiplex PCR was the method, and the copy in TCRdb shows in-frame clones only, minus some. The repertoire holds some 150,000 clones, around 72% seen once, with over 2% in the top ten. The chain couples TRBV7-6 to TRBJ2-1, with a tentative D call TRBD1 (6 bases). The receptor was isolated from a man in his forties in good health and CMV-seronegative. Sequencing was carried out using PBMCs. The CDR3 bases are TGTGCCAGCAGCTTAAGCAGGGGATTCAAGCAGGATGAGCAGTTCTTC. Its translation is CASSLSRGFKQDEQFF.